This TCR beta chain was captured by sequencing in a study of OX40 agonist ivuxolimab in advanced cancers. As for the study in general: Three patients got partial responses; one had hepatocellular carcinoma and two had cutaneous melanoma.

Measured with immunoSEQ multiplex PCR; TCRdb has only the in-frame clones, and not every one. Of about 52,000 clones listed, around four fifths are singletons. The CDR3 is 12 amino acids. The ends were cut back, 4 bases at V and 7 bases at J, with 10 bases in the middle. CDR1 and CDR2 (germline): KGHSH, LQKENI. The table lists this clone with a few counts. Here the sequenced sample was CD4+ or CD8+ T cells sorted from blood, taken in a trial of the OX40 agonist ivuxolimab. The V gene is TRBV18, the J gene TRBJ1-2; possible D gene TRBD1, 6 bases. The sequence was obtained from an adult with an advanced solid tumor such as melanoma, head and neck, liver or kidney cancer. CDR3 DNA sequence: TGTGCCAGCTCACAGTACAGGGCTGGCTACACCTTC. This gives the protein CASSQYRAGYTF.